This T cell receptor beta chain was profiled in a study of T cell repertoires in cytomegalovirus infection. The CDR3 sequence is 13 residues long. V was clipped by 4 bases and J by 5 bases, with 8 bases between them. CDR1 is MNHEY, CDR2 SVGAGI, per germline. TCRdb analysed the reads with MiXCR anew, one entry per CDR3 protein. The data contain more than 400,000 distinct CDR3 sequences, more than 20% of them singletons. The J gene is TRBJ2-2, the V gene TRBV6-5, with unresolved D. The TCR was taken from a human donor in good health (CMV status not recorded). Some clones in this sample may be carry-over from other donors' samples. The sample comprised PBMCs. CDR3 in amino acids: CASSFGETGELFF. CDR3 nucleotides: TGTGCCAGCAGTTTTGGGGAAACCGGGGAGCTGTTTTTT.